Listed below are T cell receptor beta chains from one sample, sequenced in a study of CD8 T cells in Susac syndrome. In TCRdb, the immunoSEQ multiplex PCR reads were re-called with MiXCR into one record per CDR3 protein. There are about 130,000 distinct CDR3 sequences in the sample; about 94% occur only once, and 0.21% lies in the top ten. Material: CD8+ T cells from PBMCs. Source of these receptors: a human donor with Susac syndrome. The CDR3 runs from the conserved cysteine through the conserved F or W. D genes are given only for firm matches. Clone size is given for some rows only: seen once, a few or many times, or a class if the clone is expanded.

d_gene: .
j_gene: TRBJ2-7
v_gene: TRBV7-9
abundance: .
CDR3aa: CASSFGQASYEQYF
CDR3nt: TGTGCCAGCAGCTTTGGTCAGGCGTCCTACGAGCAGTACTTC

d_gene: .
j_gene: TRBJ2-1
v_gene: TRBV7-2
abundance: .
CDR3aa: CASSLQWRLEDNEQFF
CDR3nt: TGTGCCAGCAGCTTACAGTGGAGGCTAGAAGACAATGAGCAGTTCTTC

d_gene: TRBD1
j_gene: TRBJ1-1
v_gene: TRBV7-9
abundance: .
CDR3aa: CASTPWTGQYTEAFF
CDR3nt: TGTGCCAGCACCCCATGGACAGGGCAGTACACTGAAGCTTTCTTT

d_gene: TRBD2
j_gene: TRBJ2-7
v_gene: TRBV7-3
abundance: .
CDR3aa: CASSPSGSPYEQYF
CDR3nt: TGTGCCAGCAGCCCAAGCGGGAGCCCCTACGAGCAGTACTTC

d_gene: .
j_gene: TRBJ2-7
v_gene: TRBV5-1
abundance: .
CDR3aa: CASSLAGGEYEQYF
CDR3nt: TGCGCCAGCAGCTTGGCCGGGGGTGAATACGAGCAGTACTTC

d_gene: .
j_gene: TRBJ1-2
v_gene: TRBV29-1
abundance: .
CDR3aa: CSVEQTGYGYTF
CDR3nt: TGCAGCGTTGAACAAACCGGCTATGGCTACACCTTC

d_gene: .
j_gene: TRBJ2-1
v_gene: TRBV30
abundance: .
CDR3aa: CAWSGAGIQFF
CDR3nt: TGTGCCTGGAGTGGCGCAGGGATTCAGTTCTTC

d_gene: .
j_gene: TRBJ1-4
v_gene: TRBV15
abundance: .
CDR3aa: CATSSIDSGEKLFF
CDR3nt: TGTGCCACCAGCAGTATCGACAGTGGTGAAAAACTGTTTTTT

d_gene: .
j_gene: TRBJ1-2
v_gene: TRBV5-1
abundance: .
CDR3aa: CASSLGADYGYTF
CDR3nt: TGCGCCAGCAGTTTGGGGGCCGACTATGGCTACACCTTC

d_gene: .
j_gene: TRBJ1-1
v_gene: TRBV20-1
abundance: .
CDR3aa: CSASGGDFTEAFF
CDR3nt: TGCAGTGCTTCCGGGGGGGATTTCACTGAAGCTTTCTTT

d_gene: TRBD1
j_gene: TRBJ1-2
v_gene: TRBV10-3
abundance: once
CDR3aa: CAISELDRGHGYTF
CDR3nt: TGTGCCATCAGTGAGCTGGACAGGGGGCATGGCTACACCTTC

d_gene: .
j_gene: TRBJ2-1
v_gene: TRBV20-1
abundance: .
CDR3aa: CSARGIYVEQFF
CDR3nt: TGCAGTGCTCGGGGGATTTATGTTGAGCAGTTCTTC

d_gene: .
j_gene: TRBJ2-7
v_gene: TRBV30
abundance: .
CDR3aa: CAWSQGSYYEQYF
CDR3nt: TGTGCCTGGAGCCAGGGGAGCTACTACGAGCAGTACTTC

d_gene: TRBD1
j_gene: TRBJ2-7
v_gene: TRBV4-3
abundance: .
CDR3aa: CASSPGIRDRGGYEQYF
CDR3nt: TGCGCCAGCAGCCCTGGAATTCGGGACAGGGGGGGTTACGAGCAGTACTTC

d_gene: .
j_gene: TRBJ2-3
v_gene: TRBV4-3
abundance: .
CDR3aa: CASSQDRLYTDTQYF
CDR3nt: TGCGCCAGCAGCCAAGATCGCTTGTACACAGATACGCAGTATTTT

d_gene: TRBD2
j_gene: TRBJ2-5
v_gene: TRBV12-3/TRBV12-4
abundance: .
CDR3aa: CASSSPGLADQETQYF
CDR3nt: TGTGCCAGCAGTTCCCCGGGACTAGCGGATCAAGAGACCCAGTACTTC

d_gene: .
j_gene: TRBJ1-1
v_gene: TRBV15
abundance: .
CDR3aa: CATSRFDTEAFF
CDR3nt: TGTGCCACCAGCCGGTTTGACACTGAAGCTTTCTTT

d_gene: TRBD2
j_gene: TRBJ2-3
v_gene: TRBV7-6
abundance: .
CDR3aa: CASSDGLAGGQGDTQYF
CDR3nt: TGTGCCAGCAGCGATGGACTAGCGGGGGGGCAGGGAGATACGCAGTATTTT

d_gene: .
j_gene: TRBJ2-3
v_gene: TRBV12-5
abundance: .
CDR3aa: CASGLASGVGDTQYF
CDR3nt: TGTGCTAGTGGTTTGGCCTCAGGGGTGGGAGATACGCAGTATTTT

d_gene: TRBD1
j_gene: TRBJ2-1
v_gene: TRBV9
abundance: .
CDR3aa: CASSLPDRADNEQFF
CDR3nt: TGTGCCAGCAGCCTTCCGGACAGGGCTGACAATGAGCAGTTCTTC

d_gene: TRBD2
j_gene: TRBJ2-7
v_gene: TRBV12-5
abundance: once
CDR3aa: CASGFGLANAYEQYF
CDR3nt: TGTGCTAGTGGTTTCGGACTAGCGAACGCCTACGAGCAGTACTTC

d_gene: .
j_gene: TRBJ1-1
v_gene: TRBV2
abundance: .
CDR3aa: CASSESRQMNTEAFF
CDR3nt: TGTGCCAGCAGTGAATCTAGACAGATGAACACTGAAGCTTTCTTT

d_gene: .
j_gene: TRBJ1-1
v_gene: TRBV20-1
abundance: .
CDR3aa: CSARKAGDTEAFF
CDR3nt: TGCAGTGCTAGAAAGGCGGGGGACACTGAAGCTTTCTTT

d_gene: .
j_gene: TRBJ1-1
v_gene: TRBV4-3
abundance: .
CDR3aa: CASSQDHEWMNTEAFF
CDR3nt: TGCGCCAGCAGCCAAGATCACGAGTGGATGAACACTGAAGCTTTCTTT

d_gene: .
j_gene: TRBJ1-1
v_gene: TRBV5-6
abundance: .
CDR3aa: CASSLGWPGNTEAFF
CDR3nt: TGTGCCAGCAGCTTGGGGTGGCCAGGAAACACTGAAGCTTTCTTT

d_gene: TRBD1
j_gene: TRBJ2-1
v_gene: TRBV7-2
abundance: .
CDR3aa: CASSPRDRHNEQFF
CDR3nt: TGTGCCAGCAGCCCTCGGGACAGACACAATGAGCAGTTCTTC

d_gene: .
j_gene: TRBJ2-2
v_gene: TRBV30
abundance: .
CDR3aa: CAWSVGNTGELFF
CDR3nt: TGTGCCTGGAGTGTAGGGAACACCGGGGAGCTGTTTTTT